Below, 18 T cell receptor beta chains from the same sample are listed, as sequenced in a study of cytomegalovirus exposure and HLA in healthy donors. PCR used 60 Vbeta primers and 13 Jbeta primers. Method: immunoSEQ multiplex PCR; TCRdb's copy keeps in-frame clones and lacks some. The data show roughly 130,000 clones, around 85% seen once. Sequences were obtained from PBMCs. The origin of the receptors is a boy aged 5-17 years in good health and CMV-seronegative.

CDR3 in DNA: TGTGCCAGCAGTTACTCCGGGACAGTGACTTCCTACGAGCAGTACTTC. Translating gives CASSYSGTVTSYEQYF. The chain has TRBV6-5 and TRBJ2-7, with 7 bases fitting TRBD1. The V and J ends lost 0 bases and 1 base, in that order; junction bases with no gene match: 6. The CDR3 has 16 amino acids. Germline CDR1 reads MNHEY; CDR2 reads SVGAGI.

The chain carries TRBV5-1 and TRBJ2-3; D is perhaps TRBD1 (6 bases). Per the germline V gene, CDR1 is SGHRS and CDR2 is YFSETQ. Trimming took 4 bases from V and 5 from J, leaving 14 bases between them. The CDR3 is 14 amino acids. CDR3 residues: CASSQDQGLDTQYF. For the CDR3, the DNA is TGCGCCAGCAGCCAAGATCAGGGGTTAGATACGCAGTATTTT.

The chain carries TRBV29-1 and TRBJ2-7; 7 positions match TRBD1. Trimming took 6 bases from V and 2 from J; bases not matched to a gene: 13. The CDR3 has 15 residues. Germline V gene data show CDR1 as SQVTM and CDR2 as ANQGSEA. CDR3 DNA: TGCAGCGTGGTGGGACGACCGGGACAGACCTACGAGCAGTACTTC. It specifies CSVVGRPGQTYEQYF.

The chain is built from TRBV5-4 and TRBJ2-2, with TRBD1 matching 8 bases. Germline V gives CDR1 SGHNT, CDR2 YYREEE (reference sequence). This CDR3 contains 17 residues. V shed 0 bases and J 0 bases; nucleotides not matched to a gene: 4. CDR3 bases: TGTGCCAGCAGCTTGGGTGCACAGGGGGCGAACACCGGGGAGCTGTTTTTT. Translated: CASSLGAQGANTGELFF.

V is TRBV7-8 and J is TRBJ2-1, with 7 positions matching TRBD1. CDR3 length: 14 residues. The V gene end was trimmed by 5 bases and the J gene end by 5 bases; junction bases not matched to a gene: 6. Germline V gives CDR1 SGHVS, CDR2 FQNEAQ. This CDR3 is CASSPQGVDNEQFF. The CDR3 DNA reads as TGTGCCAGCAGCCCTCAGGGGGTAGACAATGAGCAGTTCTTC.

This clone occurred a few times. This chain joins TRBV6-1 and TRBJ1-1, with D hard to call. The CDR3 spans 11 residues. Germline V CDR1 and CDR2: MNHNS, SASEGT. V was cut by 9 bases and J by 4 bases, with 9 bases left in between. CDR3: CASSRVTEAFF. DNA of the CDR3: TGTGCCAGTTCGCGGGTCACTGAAGCTTTCTTT.

The CDR3 sequence is CASTPGGTYYEQYF. DNA for the CDR3: TGTGCCAGCACCCCCGGCGGGACGTACTACGAGCAGTACTTC. The chain employs TRBV7-2 and TRBJ2-7; D is perhaps TRBD2 (6 bases). Germline-derived CDR1 and CDR2 are SGHTA and FQGNSA. V was trimmed by 7 bases and J by 3 bases, leaving 16 bases between them. The CDR3 has 14 amino acids.

This CDR3 is CASSSGTGINEQFF. The CDR3 DNA is TGTGCCAGCAGCTCCGGGACAGGGATCAATGAGCAGTTCTTC. The chain combines TRBV7-6 with TRBJ2-1, with 9 bases aligning to TRBD1. CDR3 length: 14 residues. After removal of 4 bases from V and 6 bases from J, the junction contained 4 bases not matched to a gene. Germline V lookup: CDR1 SGHVS, CDR2 FNYEAQ.

This clone was counted only a few times. V usage is TRBV7-6 and J usage is TRBJ2-1; TRBD2 matches at 12 bases. There are 16 residues in the CDR3. Germline CDR1 SGHVS, CDR2 FNYEAQ. V shed 2 bases, J shed 4 bases, and the junction held 3 bases outside the gene matches. The CDR3 here is CASSLTLAGGYNEQFF. The CDR3 DNA reads TGTGCCAGCAGCTTAACTCTAGCGGGAGGGTACAATGAGCAGTTCTTC. Based on the CDR3 plus reference TRBV7-6 and TRBJ2-1, the full variable domain is GAGVSQSPRYKVTKRGQDVALRCDPISGHVSLYWYRQALGQGPEFLTYFNYEAQQDKSGLPNDRFSAERPEGSISTLTIQRTEQRDSAMYRCASSLTLAGGYNEQFFGPGTRLTVL.

The chain couples TRBV7-9 to TRBJ1-2, with D perhaps matching TRBD1 (5 bases). Germline V gene lookup returns CDR1 SEHNR and CDR2 FQNEAQ (reference sequence). This CDR3 region has 15 residues. V lost 5 bases and J lost 7, with 20 bases in between. This CDR3 is CASSTPGGGAGGYTF. CDR3 DNA sequence: TGTGCCAGCAGCACCCCAGGCGGCGGGGCTGGTGGCTACACCTTC.

This clone occurred once. In DNA form, the CDR3 reads TGTGCCAGCAGGGGAGGGACAGGGGGCAGTATGAATGAGCAGTTCTTC. Translating it yields CASRGGTGGSMNEQFF. V is TRBV2 and J is TRBJ2-1, with TRBD1 identical over 12 bases. Trimming took 6 bases from V and 7 from J; bases not matched to a gene: 10. There are 16 residues in the CDR3. Germline V gene sequence: CDR1 SNHLY, CDR2 FYNNEI.

The gene calls are TRBV27 and TRBJ2-1; tentative D call: TRBD2 (7 bases). V was trimmed by 5 bases and J by 7 bases, leaving 15 bases between them. The CDR3 is made up of 14 amino acids. Germline CDR1 MNHEY, CDR2 SMNVEV (reference sequence). CDR3: CASSIRGGRNEQFF. The CDR3 nucleotides read TGTGCCAGCAGTATAAGGGGGGGGAGGAATGAGCAGTTCTTC.

The gene calls are TRBV27 and TRBJ2-6, with TRBD1 identical over 8 bases. Germline CDR1 and CDR2: MNHEY and SMNVEV (reference sequence). V trimming: 3 bases; J trimming: 3 bases; junction bases outside the gene matches: 10. The length of the CDR3 is 18 residues. The CDR3 sequence is CASSFSLDRASGANVLTF. In DNA form, the CDR3 reads TGTGCCAGCAGTTTTAGCCTGGACAGGGCTAGTGGGGCCAACGTCCTGACTTTC.

This rearrangement joins TRBV7-2 to TRBJ2-1; TRBD2 matches at 12 bases. Unmatched junction bases numbered 6, after V lost 2 bases and J lost 10 bases. Germline V lookup: CDR1 SGHTA, CDR2 FQGNSA. The CDR3 contains 15 residues. The CDR3 region has the DNA TGTGCCAGCAGCTTACCTAGCGGGGGGGTTGGGGAGCAGTTCTTC. Residues: CASSLPSGGVGEQFF.

This chain links TRBV6-5 with TRBJ1-1; D unclear. The CDR3 sequence is 13 residues long. V was trimmed by 4 bases and J by 7 bases, leaving 13 bases between them. Germline V CDR1 and CDR2: MNHEY, SVGAGI. The CDR3 sequence: CASSSPTRREAFF. The CDR3 DNA reads as TGTGCCAGCAGTTCGCCGACCAGGCGTGAAGCTTTCTTT.

This clone was recorded a few times. The V gene is TRBV19, the J gene TRBJ2-5; D may be TRBD2 (5 bases). CDR1 and CDR2 (germline): LNHDA, SQIVND (reference sequence). The ends were cut back, 1 base at V and 1 base at J, with 7 bases in the middle. This CDR3 comprises 14 residues. The CDR3 spells CASSIGGLQETQYF. As DNA, the CDR3 is TGTGCCAGTAGTATAGGAGGACTCCAAGAGACCCAGTACTTC.

This clone has a single count. This chain uses TRBV5-4 with TRBJ1-3, with TRBD1 as a possible D gene (5 bases). The CDR3 is 13 amino acids. Germline V gene data show CDR1 as SGHNT and CDR2 as YYREEE (reference sequence). Trimming pared 1 base from V and 7 bases from J, leaving 9 bases between. CDR3 sequence (DNA): TGTGCCAGCAGCTTGAAGGGGATCAACACCATATATTTT. It is translated as CASSLKGINTIYF.

This clone was observed once. The J gene is TRBJ1-2, the V gene TRBV7-9; D remains unclear. CDR3 length equals 14 residues. V lost 1 base to trimming and J lost 8 bases, with 14 bases between them. Germline V gene data show CDR1 as SEHNR and CDR2 as FQNEAQ (reference sequence). CDR3 nucleotide sequence: TGTGCCAGCAGCTTAGATAACTGGGAGGTGGGCTACACCTTC. Amino acid sequence: CASSLDNWEVGYTF.